The 8 T cell receptor beta chains reported below all come from one sample, sequenced in a study of T cells in Graves' hyperthyroidism and ophthalmopathy. TCR beta CDR3 regions were amplified from RNA. Initially, a first-round RT-PCR of the TCR CDR3 employed the HTBI primer set. MiXCR, applied by TCRdb to the multiplex PCR reads, yields one record per CDR3 protein. The data show approximately 620,000 distinct CDR3 sequences, approximately 15% seen once. Source material: blood. The receptors were sampled from a woman in her thirties or forties with Graves' ophthalmopathy.

The chain carries TRBV30 and TRBJ2-7, with D possibly matching TRBD1 (6 bases). CDR3 size: 15 residues. V shed 0 bases and J shed 2 bases, with 14 bases lying between them. CDR1 is GTSNPN, CDR2 SVGIG, per germline (reference sequence). CDR3 sequence reads: CAWSVQGRPTYEQYF. As DNA, the CDR3 is TGTGCCTGGAGTGTACAGGGCCGGCCTACCTACGAGCAGTACTTC.

The rearrangement links TRBV7-6 to TRBJ2-3, with D uncertain. Germline V gives CDR1 SGHVS, CDR2 FNYEAQ. The CDR3 consists of 15 residues. Between the trimmed V and J ends, which lost 1 base and 3 bases, there was a span of 11 bases. The CDR3 DNA is TGTGCCAGCAGCTTAGTTCCCGCTCTGACAGATACGCAGTATTTT. It is translated as CASSLVPALTDTQYF.

This chain joins TRBV30 and TRBJ1-4, with D maybe TRBD1 (5 bases). This CDR3 contains 13 residues. In germline, CDR1 is GTSNPN, CDR2 SVGIG (reference sequence). V was cut by 8 bases and J by 5 bases, with 15 bases left in between. DNA of the CDR3: TGTGCCGCCCAAAGGGACTCGAATGAAAAACTGTTTTTT. Amino acid sequence: CAAQRDSNEKLFF. The complete variable domain, with remaining parts taken from reference TRBV30 and TRBJ1-4, reads SQTIHQWPATLVQPVGSPLSLECTVEGTSNPNLYWYRQAAGRGLQLLFYSVGIGQISSEVPQNLSASRPQDRQFILSSKKLLLSDSGFYLCAAQRDSNEKLFFGSGTQLSVL.

Many counts were recorded for this clonotype. V usage is TRBV6-6 and J usage is TRBJ2-7; 10 bases match TRBD1. CDR3 length: 15 amino acids. The germline V gene has CDR1 MNHNY and CDR2 SVGAGI (reference sequence). Trimming cost V 2 bases and J 3 bases; bases outside gene matches: 4. The CDR3 spells CASSYAWDRGYEQYF. Here the CDR3 DNA reads TGTGCCAGCAGTTACGCATGGGACAGGGGCTACGAGCAGTACTTC.

The V gene is TRBV30, the J gene TRBJ2-1; D is uncertain. Per the germline V gene, CDR1 is GTSNPN and CDR2 is SVGIG (reference sequence). This CDR3 contains 14 residues. V was shortened by 5 bases and J by 3 bases, with 14 bases between the two germline ends. CDR3 in amino acids: CAWSLESHYNEQFF. CDR3 sequence (DNA): TGTGCCTGGTCCCTGGAGAGCCACTACAATGAGCAGTTCTTC.

This clonotype was seen ten or more times. The chain joins TRBV28 to TRBJ1-2; D is ambiguous. This CDR3 has 14 residues. Trimming took off 3 bases at V and 4 bases at J, with 12 bases between the two ends. CDR1 and CDR2 (germline): MDHEN, SYDVKM. The CDR3 DNA reads as TGTGCCAGCAGTTTTCTGCAAGATCTCTATGGCTACACCTTC. Translating gives CASSFLQDLYGYTF.

This clonotype was recorded many times. The chain couples TRBV6-6 to TRBJ1-1; no firm D call. The germline V gene encodes CDR1 MNHNY and CDR2 SVGAGI (reference sequence). The CDR3 consists of 15 residues. V was clipped by 0 bases and J by 0 bases, with 8 bases between them. CDR3 sequence (DNA): TGTGCCAGCAGTTACTCAGCAAGCCTGAACACTGAAGCTTTCTTT. Translating gives CASSYSASLNTEAFF.

This clonotype was seen repeatedly, ten times or more. The chain carries TRBV20-1 and TRBJ2-5; D is uncertain. The ends were cut back, 2 bases at V and 2 bases at J, with 9 bases in the middle. The V gene's germline CDR1 is DFQATT and CDR2 SNEGSKA (reference sequence). The CDR3 runs 13 residues. The CDR3 nucleotides read TGCAGTGCTAGAAGGTTTGGGCAAGAGACCCAGTACTTC. Amino acid sequence: CSARRFGQETQYF.